This T cell receptor (beta chain) was sequenced during a study of blood T cell repertoires in COVID-19. The germline gives CDR1 SGHVS, CDR2 FQNEAQ. This CDR3 has 16 amino acids. The V gene end was trimmed by 1 base and the J gene end by 7 bases; junction bases not matched to a gene: 9. Assay used: immunoSEQ multiplex PCR; TCRdb lists only in-frame clones, some missing. The sample gives roughly 180,000 clones, roughly three quarters of which show up once; roughly 12% is in the top ten. The sample was peripheral blood. This sequence was found in a woman of 80 years or more with COVID-19, enrolled during active disease. The chain recombines TRBV7-8 with TRBJ2-1; TRBD2 matches at 8 bases. In DNA form, the CDR3 reads TGTGCCAGCAGCTTAGGCGGCGGGGGGCTTCTGAATGAGCAGTTCTTC. Residues: CASSLGGGGLLNEQFF.